This is a list of T cell receptor beta chains from one sample in a study of blood T cell repertoires in COVID-19. Repertoires were generated with immunoSEQ multiplex PCR, while TCRdb's copy carries only in-frame clones and drops some. The sample lists over 140,000 clones; about three quarters were seen once. The sequenced material came from PBMCs or T cells enriched from blood (not recorded which). Source of these receptors: a woman in her 50s who had recovered from COVID-19. The CDR3 runs from the conserved cysteine through the conserved F or W. The D gene is left open where the match is weak. Not every row has a clone size; where given, it reads once, few, many or a size class.

TRBV3-1/TRBV3-2	TRBD2	NA	TRBJ2-1	CASSPGLAGVNEQFF	TGTGCCAGCAGTCCCGGACTAGCGGGAGTTAATGAGCAGTTCTTC
TRBV7-8	NA	NA	TRBJ2-7	CASSLDWARQQYF	TGTGCCAGCAGCTTAGATTGGGCCCGACAGCAGTACTTC
TRBV7-8	TRBD2	NA	TRBJ2-3	CASSFRPSGGTDTQYF	TGTGCCAGCAGCTTCAGGCCTAGCGGGGGGACAGATACGCAGTATTTT
TRBV7-2	TRBD2	NA	TRBJ2-5	CASSLGPGGAETQYF	TGTGCCAGCAGCTTAGGCCCGGGAGGGGCAGAGACCCAGTACTTC
TRBV3-1/TRBV3-2	TRBD1	NA	TRBJ2-2	CASSGQGTNTGELFF	TGTGCCAGCAGCGGACAGGGGACGAACACCGGGGAGCTGTTTTTT
TRBV19	NA	NA	TRBJ1-1	CASSMGPEAFF	TGTGCCAGTAGTATGGGGCCTGAAGCTTTCTTT
TRBV3-1/TRBV3-2	TRBD2	NA	TRBJ2-5	CASSQVIAGGGETQYF	TGTGCCAGCAGCCAAGTGATAGCGGGAGGTGGAGAGACCCAGTACTTC
TRBV19	NA	NA	TRBJ2-7	CASSPRRESVGDEQYF	TGTGCCAGTAGTCCTCGTCGGGAATCGGTTGGTGACGAGCAGTACTTC
TRBV19	NA	NA	TRBJ1-1	CASSINTGNTEAFF	TGTGCCAGTAGTATCAATACAGGGAACACTGAAGCTTTCTTT
TRBV19	TRBD1	NA	TRBJ2-1	CASSLWTGGKNGEQFF	TGTGCCAGTAGTCTATGGACAGGGGGCAAGAATGGTGAGCAGTTCTTC
TRBV7-7	NA	few	TRBJ2-3	CASSRQGGGTDTQYF	TGTGCCAGCAGCCGTCAGGGAGGCGGCACAGATACGCAGTATTTT
TRBV19	NA	NA	TRBJ2-5	CASSSGRELKTQYF	TGTGCCAGTAGTAGCGGCCGGGAGTTGAAGACCCAGTACTTC
TRBV19	TRBD1	NA	TRBJ2-7	CASSINRGIYEQYF	TGTGCCAGTAGTATCAACAGGGGGATCTACGAGCAGTACTTC
TRBV2	NA	NA	TRBJ1-6	CASSGTQGMPLHF	TGTGCCAGCAGCGGAACTCAGGGAATGCCCCTCCACTTT
TRBV5-1	NA	NA	TRBJ1-1	CASSLSVANTEAFF	TGCGCCAGCAGCTTGTCTGTGGCGAACACTGAAGCTTTCTTT
TRBV30	TRBD1	NA	TRBJ1-1	CAWAKTGEGYTEAFF	TGTGCCTGGGCTAAGACAGGGGAAGGTTACACTGAAGCTTTCTTT
TRBV25-1	NA	NA	TRBJ2-2	CASSEYGQGSAGELFF	TGTGCCAGCAGTGAATATGGGCAGGGGAGCGCCGGGGAGCTGTTTTTT
TRBV5-1	NA	NA	TRBJ1-1	CASSLDLNTEAFF	TGCGCCAGCAGCTTGGACTTGAACACTGAAGCTTTCTTT
TRBV6-5	TRBD1	NA	TRBJ2-2	CASRLGTGDTGELFF	TGTGCCAGCAGGCTGGGGACAGGGGACACCGGGGAGCTGTTTTTT
TRBV28	NA	few	TRBJ1-1	CASSLQSGNTEAFF	TGTGCCAGCAGTTTACAGTCGGGGAACACTGAAGCTTTCTTT
TRBV19	NA	NA	TRBJ1-2	CASSPQGTIVAF	TGTGCCAGTAGTCCTCAGGGCACCATTGTGGCCTTT
TRBV27	TRBD1	many	TRBJ2-7	CASSPTGLYEQYF	TGTGCCAGCAGTCCGACAGGGCTCTACGAGCAGTACTTC
TRBV19	TRBD1	NA	TRBJ1-1	CASRGQRPLSPAFF	TGTGCCAGTAGGGGACAGCGACCTTTAAGCCCAGCTTTCTTT
TRBV4-1	NA	NA	TRBJ1-6	CASSQEPQVNSPLHF	TGCGCCAGCAGCCAAGAACCGCAGGTCAATTCACCCCTCCACTTT
TRBV3-1/TRBV3-2	NA	NA	TRBJ1-4	CASSQPREKLFF	TGTGCCAGCAGCCAACCGCGCGAAAAACTGTTTTTT
TRBV7-6	NA	NA	TRBJ1-1	CASSHVLRGGGTEAFF	TGTGCCAGCAGCCATGTTTTGAGGGGGGGAGGGACTGAAGCTTTCTTT
TRBV5-4	TRBD1	NA	TRBJ1-4	CASSRDRGPNEKLFF	TGTGCCAGCAGCCGGGACAGGGGACCTAATGAAAAACTGTTTTTT
TRBV4-2	NA	NA	TRBJ1-2	CASSQPPRAYGYTF	TGTGCCAGCAGCCAGCCTCCCAGGGCCTATGGCTACACCTTC
TRBV29-1	TRBD1	NA	TRBJ1-2	CSVESGTGGFGYTF	TGCAGCGTTGAGAGCGGGACAGGGGGCTTTGGCTACACCTTC
TRBV5-1	NA	NA	TRBJ2-1	CASSFQGSGPYNEQFF	TGCGCCAGCAGCTTTCAGGGGAGTGGCCCCTACAATGAGCAGTTCTTC
TRBV7-3	NA	NA	TRBJ2-5	CASSSGGGRLETQYF	TGTGCCAGCAGCTCGGGGGGCGGGAGACTGGAGACCCAGTACTTC
TRBV29-1	NA	once	TRBJ2-1	CSGGRSSPYNEQFF	TGCAGCGGGGGGAGGAGTTCCCCCTACAATGAGCAGTTCTTC
TRBV3-1/TRBV3-2	NA	once	TRBJ2-6	CASSQGRAGGANVLTF	TGTGCCAGCAGCCAAGGTAGGGCGGGTGGGGCCAACGTCCTGACTTTC
TRBV14	NA	NA	TRBJ1-6	CASSQVRGLSLSPLHF	TGTGCCAGCAGCCAAGTCCGGGGATTGAGTCTCTCACCCCTCCACTTT
TRBV5-1	TRBD1	many	TRBJ2-7	CASSLAGTGWVEQYF	TGCGCCAGCAGCTTGGCCGGGACAGGATGGGTCGAGCAGTACTTC
TRBV19	TRBD2	NA	TRBJ2-1	CASSMGTSGSVYNEQFF	TGTGCCAGTAGTATGGGGACTAGCGGGAGCGTATACAATGAGCAGTTCTTC